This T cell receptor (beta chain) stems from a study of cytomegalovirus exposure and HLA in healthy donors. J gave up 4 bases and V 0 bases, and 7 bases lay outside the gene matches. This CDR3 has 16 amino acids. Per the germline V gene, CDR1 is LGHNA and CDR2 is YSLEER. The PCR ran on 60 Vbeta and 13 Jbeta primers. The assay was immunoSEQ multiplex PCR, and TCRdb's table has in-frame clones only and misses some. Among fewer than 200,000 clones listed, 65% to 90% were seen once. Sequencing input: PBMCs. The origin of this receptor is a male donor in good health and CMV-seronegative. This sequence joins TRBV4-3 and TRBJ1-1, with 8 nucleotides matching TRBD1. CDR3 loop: CASSQDRQGRLTEAFF. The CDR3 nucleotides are TGCGCCAGCAGCCAAGATCGACAGGGGCGACTCACTGAAGCTTTCTTT.